Listed below are T cell receptor beta chains from one sample, sequenced in a study of STAT5B mutations in CD4+ large granular lymphocyte leukemia. Here immunoSEQ multiplex PCR was the method, and the copy in TCRdb shows in-frame clones only, minus some. The sample lists about 31,000 clones; around 90% were seen once. Sequenced: CD4+ T cells from blood buffy coats. The receptors originated from a human donor in good health. The CDR3 runs from the conserved cysteine through the conserved F or W. D genes are given only for firm matches. Clone size appears in some rows only: once, few, many, or a class for an expanded clone.

clone size	V gene	D gene	J gene	CDR3 DNA	CDR3 protein
-	TRBV19	TRBD2	TRBJ2-7	TGTGCCAGTAGCACTAAACCGGGACTAGCGGGAGCTAGTCCTGGGGAGCAGTACTTC	CASSTKPGLAGASPGEQYF
-	TRBV7-9	TRBD1	TRBJ2-5	TGTGCCAGCAGCAGAGGACAGGGAGGCAAAGAGACCCAGTACTTC	CASSRGQGGKETQYF
-	TRBV11-2	-	TRBJ1-4	TGTGCCAGCAGCCGACATTCAGGGCCCCCCAATGAAAAACTGTTTTTT	CASSRHSGPPNEKLFF
-	TRBV2	-	TRBJ1-4	TGTGCCAGCCTATTAGGGGGTTCCCGGGAAAAACTGTTTTTT	CASLLGGSREKLFF
once	TRBV20-1	-	TRBJ1-1	TGCAGTGCCCCTCTTGCTGTAGCTTTCTTT	CSAPLAVAFF
-	TRBV18	-	TRBJ1-2	TGTGCCAGCTCACCATCGGGAACCCCAATCTATGGCTACACCTTC	CASSPSGTPIYGYTF
-	TRBV19	TRBD1	TRBJ2-7	TGTGCCAGTAGTGCCGAGGTCAGGGGGCCCTCCTACGAGCAGTACTTC	CASSAEVRGPSYEQYF
-	TRBV4-2	TRBD2	TRBJ2-3	TGTGCCAGCAGCCCTCCCCTAGCGGGAGGGCTTTCCGATACGCAGTATTTT	CASSPPLAGGLSDTQYF
-	TRBV28	-	TRBJ2-7	TGTGCCAGCAGTTTTCAGGCGATTCGTACGAAGCAGTACTTC	CASSFQAIRTKQYF
-	TRBV2	-	TRBJ1-1	TGTGCCAGCAGCATGACCGAGAACACTGAAGCTTTCTTT	CASSMTENTEAFF